One T cell receptor beta chain is described in this entry. The data belong to a study of blood T cell repertoires in COVID-19. Turning to the study itself: COVID-19 samples, acute and convalescent, were from the United States, Italy and Spain. In each case, the material was cDNA or gDNA derived from T cells, B-cell-depleted T cells, or PBMCs.

Authors' analysis steps: For nucleated cells, counts were estimated from reference gene primer amplification. Measured with immunoSEQ multiplex PCR; TCRdb has only the in-frame clones, and not every one. The DNA gave D and trimming, while V, J and clone size come from that table. The repertoire holds 55,000 to 85,000 clones, with 88% as singletons. The V gene's germline CDR1 is SGHRS and CDR2 YFSETQ. This CDR3 has 15 amino acids. After removal of 4 bases from V and 0 bases from J, the junction contained 0 bases not matched to a gene. The chain employs TRBV5-1 and TRBJ2-1; 11 bases match TRBD2. The receptor was isolated from a human donor in a cohort sampled during active COVID-19. The sequenced sample was peripheral blood. This CDR3 is CASSTSGSSYNEQFF. In nucleotides, the CDR3 is TGCGCCAGCAGCACTAGCGGGAGCTCCTACAATGAGCAGTTCTTC.